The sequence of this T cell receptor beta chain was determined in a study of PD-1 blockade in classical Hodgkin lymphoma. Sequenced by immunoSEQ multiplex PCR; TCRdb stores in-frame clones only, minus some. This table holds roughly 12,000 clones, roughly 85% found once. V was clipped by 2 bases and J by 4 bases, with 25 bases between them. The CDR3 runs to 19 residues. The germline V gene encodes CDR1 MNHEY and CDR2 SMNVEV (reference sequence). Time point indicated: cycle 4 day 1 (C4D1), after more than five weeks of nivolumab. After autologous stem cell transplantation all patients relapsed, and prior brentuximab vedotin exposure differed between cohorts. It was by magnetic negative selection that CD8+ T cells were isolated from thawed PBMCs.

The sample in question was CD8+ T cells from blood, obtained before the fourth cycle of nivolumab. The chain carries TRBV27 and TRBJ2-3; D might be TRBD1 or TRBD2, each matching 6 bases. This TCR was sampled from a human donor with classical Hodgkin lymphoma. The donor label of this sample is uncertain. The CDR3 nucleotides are TGTGCCAGCAGTTTACCGCTGACAGGAGGGGGATTAGGCGCAGATACGCAGTATTTT. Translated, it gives CASSLPLTGGGLGADTQYF.